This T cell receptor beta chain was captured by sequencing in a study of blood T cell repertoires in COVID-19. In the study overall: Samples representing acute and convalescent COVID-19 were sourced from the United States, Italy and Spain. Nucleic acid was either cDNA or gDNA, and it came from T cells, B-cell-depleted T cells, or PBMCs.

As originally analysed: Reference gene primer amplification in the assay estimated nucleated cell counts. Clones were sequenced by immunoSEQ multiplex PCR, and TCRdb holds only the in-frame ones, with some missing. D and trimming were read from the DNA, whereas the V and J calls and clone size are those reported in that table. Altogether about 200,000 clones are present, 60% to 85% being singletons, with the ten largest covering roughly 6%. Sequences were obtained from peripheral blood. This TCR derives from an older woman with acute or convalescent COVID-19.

The DNA for the CDR3 is TGTGCCAGCAGCCAGAAAGTGAACACCGGGGAGCTGTTTTTT. Translated, it gives CASSQKVNTGELFF. V usage is TRBV11-3 and J usage is TRBJ2-2; D is unresolved. The CDR3 covers 14 residues. Trimming stripped 5 bases from V and 1 base from J, with 8 bases between. CDR1 SGHNT and CDR2 YENEEA come from the germline V gene.